Here is one TCR beta chain with its context. What it binds is not known. Measured with immunoSEQ multiplex PCR; TCRdb has only the in-frame clones, and not every one. Of 27,000 or so clones listed, approximately 85% are singletons. The sample is drawn from a study of tumor-infiltrating lymphocytes in localized non-small cell lung cancer. Study observations and caveats: Immunotypes IM1 and IM2 had similar TCR-derived T-cell fractions.

The CDR3 extends over 14 amino acids. The junction had 2 bases not matched to a gene; V was cut back by 4 bases and J by 2 bases. From germline, CDR1 is SGHKS and CDR2 YYEKEE (reference sequence). This TCR was sampled from a human donor with non-small cell lung cancer. The sequencing input was lung tumor tissue. J is TRBJ1-5 and V is TRBV5-5, with 8 bases aligning to TRBD1. The CDR3 DNA follows: TGTGCCAGCAGCCTACAGGGGGGCAATCAGCCCCAGCATTTT. This gives the protein CASSLQGGNQPQHF.